Below, one TCR beta chain is given with its context. These data are taken from a study of blood T cell repertoires in COVID-19. The wider study: Acute and convalescent COVID-19 specimens originated in the United States, Italy and Spain. From T cells, B-cell-depleted T cells, or PBMCs came the material, which was cDNA or gDNA.

In the authors' methods: Amplification with reference gene primers provided the estimates of nucleated cell counts. The repertoire was sequenced with immunoSEQ multiplex PCR; TCRdb's copy has only in-frame clones and lacks some. For V, J and clone size, that table is used; D and trimming come from the DNA. Of roughly 150,000 clones in the sample, around 89% were seen once. Germline values: CDR1 LNHNV, CDR2 YYDKDF (reference sequence). Trimming took off 0 bases at V and 3 bases at J, with 8 bases between the two ends. The CDR3 has 14 amino acids. J is TRBJ1-2 and V is TRBV15; no clear D. The sequence came from a man between 60 and 75 years old with acute or convalescent COVID-19. Sequenced input: peripheral blood. CDR3 in amino acids: CATSRDLGDYGYTF. The CDR3 nucleotides are TGTGCCACCAGCAGAGATCTTGGAGACTATGGCTACACCTTC.